Each of the 14 T cell receptor beta chains below was sequenced from the same sample in a study of OX40 agonist ivuxolimab in advanced cancers. Sequencing used immunoSEQ multiplex PCR; TCRdb keeps in-frame clones, though not all of them. The table records 75,000 to 85,000 clones, around 86% of them present only once. The sequencing here drew on CD4+ or CD8+ T cells sorted from blood, taken in a trial of the OX40 agonist ivuxolimab. The receptor set was obtained from an adult with an advanced solid tumor such as melanoma, head and neck, liver or kidney cancer.

The chain links TRBV19 to TRBJ2-3; tentative D call: TRBD1 (6 bases). V was shortened by 4 bases and J by 1 base, with 9 bases between the two germline ends. The CDR3 length is 14 residues. Germline V gives CDR1 LNHDA, CDR2 SQIVND (reference sequence). The CDR3 reads CASSRGGRTDTQYF. The CDR3 region has the DNA TGTGCCAGTAGTAGAGGGGGTCGCACAGATACGCAGTATTTT.

CDR3 residues: CSVETGDNEQFF. As DNA, the CDR3 is TGCAGCGTTGAAACAGGGGACAATGAGCAGTTCTTC. V is TRBV29-1 and J is TRBJ2-1; 7 bases are shared with TRBD1. The CDR3 contains 12 residues. From germline, CDR1 is SQVTM and CDR2 ANQGSEA. V was pared by 2 bases and J by 5 bases, with 0 bases of the junction left unmatched.

For the CDR3, the DNA is TGTGCCATCAGTGTGGGGGGGGCGGTTGAAGCTTTCTTT. This translates into CAISVGGAVEAFF. The chain recombines TRBV10-3 with TRBJ1-1; tentative D call: TRBD1 (6 bases). The CDR3 contains 13 residues. Trimming left V 4 bases short and J 7 bases short, with 13 bases between. Germline CDR1 and CDR2: ENHRY and SYGVKD.

The rearrangement links TRBV5-1 to TRBJ2-5, with D perhaps matching TRBD2 (7 bases). V was shortened by 8 bases and J by 1 base, with 15 bases between the two germline ends. CDR1 SGHRS and CDR2 YFSETQ come from the germline V gene. The CDR3 covers 14 residues. CDR3 amino acids: CASGGASVQETQYF. CDR3 DNA sequence: TGCGCCAGTGGGGGGGCTTCGGTCCAAGAGACCCAGTACTTC.

This chain connects TRBV19 to TRBJ2-1; D ambiguous. Looked up from germline, CDR1 is LNHDA and CDR2 is SQIVND (reference sequence). This CDR3 is 16 amino acids long. The ends were cut back, 2 bases at V and 0 bases at J, with 11 bases in the middle. The CDR3: CASSIRQDSSYNEQFF. DNA of the CDR3: TGTGCCAGTAGTATACGGCAGGATAGCTCCTACAATGAGCAGTTCTTC.

The chain recombines TRBV5-1 with TRBJ2-3; unclear D gene. This CDR3 region has 17 residues. In germline, CDR1 is SGHRS, CDR2 YFSETQ. Trimming cost V 4 bases and J 0 bases, with 18 bases left between them. In DNA form, the CDR3 reads TGCGCCAGCAGCCCACCCGGTGCCAGTTCTAGCACAGATACGCAGTATTTT. This encodes CASSPPGASSSTDTQYF.

The V gene is TRBV2, the J gene TRBJ2-2; no clear D. V was shortened by 6 bases and J by 2 bases, with 13 bases between the two germline ends. There are 15 residues in the CDR3. CDR1 is SNHLY and CDR2 is FYNNEI in the germline V gene. CDR3 in DNA: TGTGCCAGCAGACCCAGACTCGAAAACACCGGGGAGCTGTTTTTT. Translating it yields CASRPRLENTGELFF. Filled out from reference TRBV2 and TRBJ2-2, the complete variable domain reads EPEVTQTPSHQVTQMGQEVILRCVPISNHLYFYWYRQILGQKVEFLVSFYNNEISEKSEIFDDQFSVERPDGSNFTLKIRSTKLEDSAMYFCASRPRLENTGELFFGEGSRLTVL.

The rearrangement joins TRBV28 to TRBJ2-1, with 7 positions matching TRBD1. V lost 4 bases and J lost 7; bases outside the gene matches: 10. The CDR3 length is 15 residues. Germline CDR1 MDHEN, CDR2 SYDVKM. In DNA, the CDR3 is TGTGCCAGCAGTTCAGGGGGAAGCGGCGGAAATGAGCAGTTCTTC. Amino acid sequence: CASSSGGSGGNEQFF.

The rearrangement joins TRBV7-7 to TRBJ1-4; D gene uncertain. Between the trimmed V and J ends, which lost 5 bases and 8 bases, there was a span of 12 bases. Germline V gene sequence: CDR1 SSHAT, CDR2 FNYEAQ (reference sequence). The CDR3 has 13 amino acids. The CDR3 DNA reads as TGTGCCAGCAGCCGAGGGTATAACGAAAAACTGTTTTTT. It yields the protein CASSRGYNEKLFF.

A single count supports this clone. V usage is TRBV5-6 and J usage is TRBJ2-2, with 7 bases fitting TRBD2. The CDR3 is made up of 18 amino acids. From germline, CDR1 is SGHDT and CDR2 YYEEEE. The V segment lost 0 bases and the J segment 0 bases; nucleotides outside the gene matches: 8. The CDR3 DNA sequence: TGTGCCAGCAGCTTGGCGTGGTCTAGCGGTCCGAACACCGGGGAGCTGTTTTTT. Amino acids: CASSLAWSSGPNTGELFF.

DNA for the CDR3: TGTGCCAGCAGCCCCTCTGCTAGCGGGAGGGCCGGGGAGTTCTTC. This sequence encodes CASSPSASGRAGEFF. The chain carries TRBV7-2 and TRBJ2-1, with 12 bases lining up with TRBD2. The junction had 13 bases not matched to a gene; V was cut back by 5 bases and J by 14 bases. The CDR3 sequence is 15 residues long. Germline V lookup: CDR1 SGHTA, CDR2 FQGNSA.

The genes are TRBV7-2 and TRBJ2-1; 15 bases agree with TRBD2. V shed 2 bases, J shed 15 bases, and the junction held 5 bases outside the gene matches. Germline CDR1 SGHTA, CDR2 FQGNSA. The CDR3 consists of 14 residues. CDR3 in amino acids: CASSLLGLAGGWFF. CDR3 bases: TGTGCCAGCAGCTTACTCGGACTAGCGGGAGGGTGGTTCTTC.

The V and J genes are TRBV14 and TRBJ2-3; no reliable D call. V gave up 6 bases and J gave up 3 bases, with 7 bases separating them. The germline CDR1 and CDR2 sequences are SGHDN and FVKESK. The CDR3 sequence is 12 residues long. CDR3 nucleotides: TGTGCCAGCAGTTCGATTACAGATACGCAGTATTTT. Protein sequence: CASSSITDTQYF. Full variable domain (outside the CDR3, taken from reference TRBV14 and TRBJ2-3): EAGVTQFPSHSVIEKGQTVTLRCDPISGHDNLYWYRRVMGKEIKFLLHFVKESKQDESGMPNNRFLAERTGGTYSTLKVQPAELEDSGVYFCASSSITDTQYFGPGTRLTVL.

In its sample, this clone was seen once. This sequence joins TRBV4-3 and TRBJ2-7; possibly TRBD1 for D (6 bases). V lost 0 bases to trimming and J lost 5 bases, with 11 bases between them. The CDR3 covers 14 residues. Germline loops: CDR1 LGHNA, CDR2 YSLEER. Written as DNA, the CDR3 is TGCGCCAGCAGCCAAGAAGGGTACAGGGACGAGCAGTACTTC. It codes for CASSQEGYRDEQYF.